A single sample is the source of the 20 T cell receptor beta chains below, sequenced in a study of identical twins. TCRdb used MiXCR to reprocess the 5' RACE reads, holding one entry per CDR3 protein. The repertoire holds 690,000 or so distinct CDR3 sequences, with about 9.4% as singletons. Another study also made use of these data, one on yellow fever vaccine responses in identical twins.

Sequencing used PBMCs. These receptors were collected from a young woman in good health.

V is TRBV9 and J is TRBJ1-2; D is undetermined. The CDR3 sequence is 14 residues long. Germline CDR1 and CDR2: SGDLS and YYNGEE. Trimming cost V 0 bases and J 3 bases, with 9 bases left between them. The CDR3 DNA reads TGTGCCAGCAGCGTAGACCCGGGGTACTATGGCTACACCTTC. It translates to CASSVDPGYYGYTF. Full variable domain (outside the CDR3, taken from reference TRBV9 and TRBJ1-2): DSGVTQTPKHLITATGQRVTLRCSPRSGDLSVYWYQQSLDQGLQFLIQYYNGEERAKGNILERFSAQQFPDLHSELNLSSLELGDSALYFCASSVDPGYYGYTFGSGTRLTVV.

This clonotype has ten or more counts. The chain uses TRBV20-1 and TRBJ2-1; tentative D call: TRBD2 (5 bases). This CDR3 is 14 amino acids long. Germline assignment: CDR1 DFQATT and CDR2 SNEGSKA (reference sequence). Trimming removed 7 bases at V and 8 bases at J, with 21 bases between. This CDR3 is CSVYSSLGVDEQFF. CDR3 sequence (DNA): TGCAGTGTGTATAGCTCTCTCGGGGTAGATGAGCAGTTCTTC.

This clonotype was counted ten times or more. This chain joins TRBV5-6 and TRBJ2-7; D perhaps matches TRBD1 (6 bases). V dropped 0 bases and J dropped 1 base, with 11 bases sitting between them. Germline V gene sequence: CDR1 SGHDT, CDR2 YYEEEE. The CDR3 is 15 amino acids. The CDR3 region is CASSLVGGVSYEQYF. DNA of the CDR3: TGTGCCAGCAGCTTGGTAGGGGGAGTATCCTACGAGCAGTACTTC.

The chain uses TRBV25-1 and TRBJ2-7, with a tentative D call TRBD1 (5 bases). Trimming stripped 4 bases from V and 6 bases from J, with 16 bases between. The germline V gene encodes CDR1 MGHDK and CDR2 SYGVNS. CDR3 length: 14 amino acids. The CDR3 DNA reads as TGTGCCAGCAGTGCTGGGCAGCAGGGATCCGAGCAGTACTTC. This translates into CASSAGQQGSEQYF.

The chain is built from TRBV6-1 and TRBJ1-5; 8 nucleotides line up with TRBD1. Trimming cost V 5 bases and J 3 bases; bases outside gene matches: 6. Germline CDR1 is MNHNS and CDR2 is SASEGT. The CDR3 sequence is 15 residues long. The CDR3 coding sequence is TGTGCCAGCAGTACACAGGGGGGGTACAATCAGCCCCAGCATTTT. It translates to CASSTQGGYNQPQHF.

This clonotype was seen ten or more times. J is TRBJ2-1 and V is TRBV29-1; D possibly uses TRBD1 or TRBD2 (5 bases each). The CDR3 covers 14 residues. Germline V gene data show CDR1 as SQVTM and CDR2 as ANQGSEA. V was clipped by 7 bases and J by 2 bases, with 15 bases between them. The CDR3 DNA is TGCAGCGCCCGTTTAAGGGACCCCTACAATGAGCAGTTCTTC. The encoded protein is CSARLRDPYNEQFF.

This clonotype was observed a few times. The chain couples TRBV29-1 to TRBJ2-1; no clear D gene. The CDR3 has 11 amino acids. Germline CDR1 is SQVTM and CDR2 is ANQGSEA. The V and J ends lost 4 bases and 6 bases respectively, with 7 bases between them. The CDR3 DNA reads TGCAGCGTTGTCATTCGCAATGAGCAGTTCTTC. It specifies CSVVIRNEQFF.

This clonotype was detected a few times. This chain uses TRBV7-2 with TRBJ1-5; no reliable D call. V lost 2 bases, J lost 1 base, and 9 bases lay in between. Germline V gene lookup returns CDR1 SGHTA and CDR2 FQGNSA. This CDR3 spans 15 amino acids. The CDR3 region is CASSLTRDSNQPQHF. In DNA form, the CDR3 reads TGTGCCAGCAGCTTAACCCGAGACAGCAATCAGCCCCAGCATTTT. The full variable domain, completed using reference TRBV7-2 and TRBJ1-5, is GAGVSQSPSNKVTEKGKDVELRCDPISGHTALYWYRQSLGQGLEFLIYFQGNSAPDKSGLPSDRFSAERTGGSVSTLTIQRTQQEDSAVYLCASSLTRDSNQPQHFGDGTRLSIL.

The CDR3 reads CASSLDLGLEETQYF. CDR3 sequence (DNA): TGTGCCAGCAGCTTAGATCTTGGGCTCGAAGAGACCCAGTACTTC. V and J are TRBV11-2 and TRBJ2-5, with D uncertain. The germline CDR1 and CDR2 sequences are SGHAT and FQNNGV. Trimming removed 0 bases from V and 3 bases from J, with 11 bases in between. The CDR3 contains 15 residues.

The genes are TRBV5-5 and TRBJ2-1, with D perhaps matching TRBD1 or TRBD2 (6 bases each). V dropped 7 bases and J dropped 3 bases, with 14 bases sitting between them. The CDR3 extends over 14 amino acids. The germline V gene has CDR1 SGHKS and CDR2 YYEKEE (reference sequence). The CDR3 DNA follows: TGTGCCAGCGGCAACAGGGACTTCTACAATGAGCAGTTCTTC. Its protein product is CASGNRDFYNEQFF. Together with reference TRBV5-5 and TRBJ2-1, the CDR3 gives the full variable domain: DAGVTQSPTHLIKTRGQQVTLRCSPISGHKSVSWYQQVLGQGPQFIFQYYEKEERGRGNFPDRFSARQFPNYSSELNVNALLLGDSALYLCASGNRDFYNEQFFGPGTRLTVL.

This chain uses TRBV10-2 with TRBJ2-3; D possibly matches TRBD1 or TRBD2 (6 bases each). From germline, CDR1 is WSHSY and CDR2 SAAADI. V was cut by 8 bases and J by 4 bases, with 16 bases left in between. This CDR3 is built from 14 residues. CDR3 nucleotides: TGCGCCAGCCGGGATGATGGGGGGCCAGATACGCAGTATTTT. As protein: CASRDDGGPDTQYF.

Ten or more counts support this clonotype. For the CDR3, the DNA is TGTGCCAGCAGCTTAACGGCGAGAGAAAAACTGTTTTTT. It yields the protein CASSLTAREKLFF. This rearrangement joins TRBV7-3 to TRBJ1-4; D ambiguous. Trimming pared 0 bases from V and 8 bases from J, leaving 7 bases between. The length of the CDR3 is 13 residues. Germline V gene sequence: CDR1 SGHTA, CDR2 FQGTGA.

The genes are TRBV2 and TRBJ2-3; no clear D gene. V was cut by 2 bases and J by 4 bases, with 16 bases left in between. The CDR3 is 16 residues long. Germline loops: CDR1 SNHLY, CDR2 FYNNEI. CDR3 coding DNA: TGTGCCAGCAGTGAACAGCCCATAGAGATCGCAGATACGCAGTATTTT. This translates into CASSEQPIEIADTQYF.

This clonotype was found a few times. The rearrangement links TRBV6-1 to TRBJ2-5; perhaps TRBD1 as D (6 bases). The CDR3 is 13 residues long. V lost 6 bases and J 5 bases, leaving 13 bases between the germline ends. The V gene's germline CDR1 is MNHNS and CDR2 SASEGT. This chain's CDR3 is CASSRGLVETQYF. In DNA, the CDR3 is TGTGCCAGCAGCAGGGGTTTGGTCGAGACCCAGTACTTC.

This sequence joins TRBV20-1 and TRBJ2-6; D uncertain. V dropped 5 bases and J dropped 4 bases, with 12 bases sitting between them. The CDR3 runs to 14 residues. CDR1 DFQATT and CDR2 SNEGSKA come from the germline V gene (reference sequence). The CDR3 DNA is TGCAGTGCTGGCACCGAAGCCGGGGCCAACGTCCTGACTTTC. The encoded protein is CSAGTEAGANVLTF.

This clonotype came up many times. The CDR3 DNA is TGTGCCAGCACCAATGGGGGGTATCAGCCCCAGCATTTT. This codes for CASTNGGYQPQHF. The chain uses TRBV2 and TRBJ1-5; D perhaps matches TRBD1 (5 bases). Trimming cost V 7 bases and J 5 bases, with 12 bases left between them. The length of the CDR3 is 13 residues. Germline V gene sequence: CDR1 SNHLY, CDR2 FYNNEI.

This clonotype was seen ten or more times. The J gene is TRBJ2-7, the V gene TRBV10-3; D is perhaps TRBD2 (6 bases). The CDR3 has 12 residues. The germline V and J ends were trimmed by 6 bases and 4 bases, with 10 bases remaining between them. Germline assignment: CDR1 ENHRY and CDR2 SYGVKD. As DNA, the CDR3 is TGTGCCATCAGCCAAGGGACTTACGAGCAGTACTTC. Translating it yields CAISQGTYEQYF.

This clonotype was seen a handful of times. This chain joins TRBV6-2 or TRBV6-3 and TRBJ1-5, with no clear D. Trimming took 2 bases from V and 5 from J, leaving 10 bases between them. CDR1 is MNHEY, CDR2 SVGEGT, per germline. This CDR3 region has 14 residues. CDR3 bases: TGTGCCAGCAGTTACGGCAGTTTGTATCAGCCCCAGCATTTT. Translated: CASSYGSLYQPQHF.

This chain links TRBV4-3 with TRBJ2-1, with D hard to call. CDR1 is LGHNA and CDR2 is YSLEER in the germline V gene. Trimming left V 5 bases short and J 6 bases short, with 11 bases between. This CDR3 comprises 13 residues. The CDR3 is CASSENRFNEQFF. The CDR3 DNA sequence: TGCGCCAGCAGCGAAAATCGGTTCAATGAGCAGTTCTTC.

The chain couples TRBV7-9 to TRBJ2-1, with D unresolved. The V end lost 0 bases, the J end lost 8 bases, and 8 bases lay between the germline ends. The V gene's germline CDR1 is SEHNR and CDR2 FQNEAQ (reference sequence). The CDR3 has 13 residues. The CDR3 protein is CASSLAHGDEQFF. The DNA for the CDR3 is TGTGCCAGCAGCTTAGCCCACGGCGATGAGCAGTTCTTC.